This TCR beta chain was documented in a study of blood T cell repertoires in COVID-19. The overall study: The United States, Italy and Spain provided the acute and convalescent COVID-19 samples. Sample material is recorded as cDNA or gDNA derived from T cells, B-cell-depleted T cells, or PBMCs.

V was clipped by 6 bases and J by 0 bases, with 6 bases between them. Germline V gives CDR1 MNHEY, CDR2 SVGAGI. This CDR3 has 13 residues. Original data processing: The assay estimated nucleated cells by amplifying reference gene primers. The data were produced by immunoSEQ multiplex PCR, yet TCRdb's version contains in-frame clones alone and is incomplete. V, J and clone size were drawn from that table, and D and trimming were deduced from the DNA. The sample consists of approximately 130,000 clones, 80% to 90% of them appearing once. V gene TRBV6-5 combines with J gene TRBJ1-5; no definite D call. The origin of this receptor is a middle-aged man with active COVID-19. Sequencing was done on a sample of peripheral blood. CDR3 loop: CASSRDSNQPQHF. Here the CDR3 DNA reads TGTGCCAGCAGCCGGGATAGCAATCAGCCCCAGCATTTT.